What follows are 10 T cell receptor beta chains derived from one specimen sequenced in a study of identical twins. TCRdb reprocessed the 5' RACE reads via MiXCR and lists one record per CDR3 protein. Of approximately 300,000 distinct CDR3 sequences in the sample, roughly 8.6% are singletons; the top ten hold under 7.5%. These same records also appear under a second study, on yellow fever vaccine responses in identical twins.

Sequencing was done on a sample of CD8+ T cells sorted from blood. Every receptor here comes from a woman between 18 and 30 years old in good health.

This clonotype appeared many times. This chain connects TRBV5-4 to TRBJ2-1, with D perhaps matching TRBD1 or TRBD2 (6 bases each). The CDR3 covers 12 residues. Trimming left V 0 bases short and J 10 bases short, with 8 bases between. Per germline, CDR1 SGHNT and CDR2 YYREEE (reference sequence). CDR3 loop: CASSLGGAEQFF. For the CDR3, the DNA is TGTGCCAGCAGCTTGGGGGGGGCCGAGCAGTTCTTC.

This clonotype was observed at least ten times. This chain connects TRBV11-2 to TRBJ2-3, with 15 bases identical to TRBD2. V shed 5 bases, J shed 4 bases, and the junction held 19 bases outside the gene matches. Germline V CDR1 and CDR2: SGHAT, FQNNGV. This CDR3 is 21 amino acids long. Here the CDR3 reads CASSRTQTGLAGGGSPDTQYF. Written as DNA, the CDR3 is TGTGCCAGCAGCCGAACCCAGACGGGACTAGCGGGGGGTGGTAGCCCAGATACGCAGTATTTT.

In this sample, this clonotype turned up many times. The CDR3 nucleotides read TGTGCCAGCAGCAGTAGTGGTCCAGGTTCCTACGAGCAGTACTTC. Its translation is CASSSSGPGSYEQYF. V usage is TRBV12-3 or TRBV12-4 and J usage is TRBJ2-7; D is unresolved. V was cut by 6 bases and J by 1 base, with 16 bases left in between. The CDR3 consists of 15 residues.

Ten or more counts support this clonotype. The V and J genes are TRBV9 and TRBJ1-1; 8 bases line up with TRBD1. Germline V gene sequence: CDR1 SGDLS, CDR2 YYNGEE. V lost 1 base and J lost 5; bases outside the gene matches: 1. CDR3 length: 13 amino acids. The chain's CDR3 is CASSVTGGTEAFF. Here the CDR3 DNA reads TGTGCCAGCAGCGTAACAGGGGGGACTGAAGCTTTCTTT. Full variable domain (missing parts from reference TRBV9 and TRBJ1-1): DSGVTQTPKHLITATGQRVTLRCSPRSGDLSVYWYQQSLDQGLQFLIQYYNGEERAKGNILERFSAQQFPDLHSELNLSSLELGDSALYFCASSVTGGTEAFFGQGTRLTVV.

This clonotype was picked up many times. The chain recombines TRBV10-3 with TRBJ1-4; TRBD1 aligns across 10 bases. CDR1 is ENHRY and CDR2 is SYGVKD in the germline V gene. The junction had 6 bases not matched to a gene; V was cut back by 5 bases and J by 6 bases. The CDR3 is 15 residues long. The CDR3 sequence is CAISIDRGRDEKLFF. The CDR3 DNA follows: TGTGCCATCAGTATTGACAGGGGGCGCGATGAAAAACTGTTTTTT.

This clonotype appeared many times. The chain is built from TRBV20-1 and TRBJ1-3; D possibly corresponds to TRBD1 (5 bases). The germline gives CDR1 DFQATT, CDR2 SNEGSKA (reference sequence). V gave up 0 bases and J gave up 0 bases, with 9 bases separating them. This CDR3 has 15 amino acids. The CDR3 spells CSARDSTDSGNTIYF. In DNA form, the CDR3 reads TGCAGTGCTAGAGATTCGACAGACTCTGGAAACACCATATATTTT.

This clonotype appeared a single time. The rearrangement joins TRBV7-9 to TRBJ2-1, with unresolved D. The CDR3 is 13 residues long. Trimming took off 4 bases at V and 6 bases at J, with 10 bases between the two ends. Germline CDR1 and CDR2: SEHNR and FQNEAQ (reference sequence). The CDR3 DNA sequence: TGTGCCAGCAGCTCAGGACCCGTCAATGAGCAGTTCTTC. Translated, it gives CASSSGPVNEQFF.

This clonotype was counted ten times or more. The CDR3: CASSLIQGAGDTQYF. The CDR3, as DNA: TGTGCCAGCAGCTTAATCCAGGGGGCTGGAGATACGCAGTATTTT. The chain links TRBV11-2 to TRBJ2-3, with TRBD1 matching 8 bases. CDR1 is SGHAT, CDR2 FQNNGV, per germline. The J segment lost 5 bases and the V segment lost 2 bases, leaving 6 bases of the junction unmatched. The CDR3 is made up of 15 amino acids.

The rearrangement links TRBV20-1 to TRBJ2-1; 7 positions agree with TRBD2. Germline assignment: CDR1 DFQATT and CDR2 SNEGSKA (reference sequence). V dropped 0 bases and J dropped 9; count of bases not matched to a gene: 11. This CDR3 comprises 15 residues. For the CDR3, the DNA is TGCAGTGCTAGAGATCTACTAGCGCCTCTCGGTGAGCAGTTCTTC. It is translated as CSARDLLAPLGEQFF.

CDR3: CATSRAPTARAFF. CDR3 coding DNA: TGTGCCACCAGCAGGGCGCCGACAGCGAGAGCTTTCTTT. The chain joins TRBV15 to TRBJ1-1, with a tentative D call TRBD1 (5 bases). This CDR3 is 13 amino acids long. Germline V lookup: CDR1 LNHNV, CDR2 YYDKDF (reference sequence). V was clipped by 3 bases and J by 10 bases, with 15 bases between them.